This T cell receptor beta chain is from a study of blood T cell repertoires in COVID-19. There are 15 residues in the CDR3. The V gene lost 0 bases and the J gene lost 4 bases, with 8 bases spanning the gap. CDR1 and CDR2 (germline): SGHNT, YYREEE (reference sequence). Clones were read by immunoSEQ multiplex PCR, and TCRdb kept only the in-frame ones, dropping some. The sample lists some 700,000 clones, 80% to 90% occurring once. The specimen sequenced was peripheral blood. The chain carries TRBV5-4 and TRBJ1-6; weak D call: TRBD1 (5 bases). This clonotype was sampled from a woman younger than 30 with acute or convalescent COVID-19. CDR3 region: CASSLVSGYNSPLHF. The CDR3 nucleotides are TGTGCCAGCAGCTTGGTGTCAGGGTATAATTCACCCCTCCACTTT.